These 20 T cell receptor beta chains originate from one sample sequenced in a study of blood T cell repertoires in COVID-19 (dated by TCRdb to 2019 to 2021). Library preparation was by the immunoSEQ multiplex PCR assay. In TCRdb, the immuneACCESS table is reduced to in-frame sequences with V and J assigned. These tables do not hold every clone; where another copy was compared, an unresolved V gene accounts for under half, and the others remain unexplained. The sample data list roughly 250,000 clones, and roughly 90% of these were observed just once. The top ten constitute about an eighth of the sample. Sequencing input: peripheral blood. These receptors were collected from a woman aged 25 to 39 with COVID-19, enrolled during active disease.

This clone appeared a few times. The V call is TRBV9, the J call TRBJ2-7; D is unclear. The CDR3 consists of 14 residues. V dropped 3 bases and J dropped 0 bases, with 10 bases sitting between them. Per germline, CDR1 SGDLS and CDR2 YYNGEE. The CDR3 protein is CASSAQASSYEQYF. CDR3 DNA sequence: TGTGCCAGCAGCGCCCAGGCCAGCTCCTACGAGCAGTACTTC. Full variable domain (outside the CDR3, taken from reference TRBV9 and TRBJ2-7): DSGVTQTPKHLITATGQRVTLRCSPRSGDLSVYWYQQSLDQGLQFLIQYYNGEERAKGNILERFSAQQFPDLHSELNLSSLELGDSALYFCASSAQASSYEQYFGPGTRLTVT.

V and J are TRBV9 and TRBJ2-7; 10 bases map to TRBD2. The CDR3 runs 16 residues. CDR1 is SGDLS and CDR2 is YYNGEE in the germline V gene. V lost 0 bases to trimming and J lost 2 bases; unmatched junction nucleotides: 5. CDR3 residues: CASSVGASGGPYEQYF. CDR3 coding DNA: TGTGCCAGCAGCGTAGGGGCTAGCGGGGGACCCTACGAGCAGTACTTC.

To note about this clone: Other DNA sequences in the sample encode the same CDR3. This sequence joins TRBV5-1 and TRBJ2-5; D might be TRBD1 (6 bases). V lost 4 bases, J lost 2 bases, and 9 bases lay in between. The CDR3 is 13 residues long. Germline assignment: CDR1 SGHRS and CDR2 YFSETQ. Here the CDR3 reads CASSPDSQETQYF. The CDR3 coding sequence is TGCGCCAGCAGCCCGGACAGTCAAGAGACCCAGTACTTC.

This clone has only one observation. This chain joins TRBV11-2 and TRBJ2-7; TRBD2 agrees at 9 bases. The CDR3 is 15 amino acids. The J segment lost 4 bases and the V segment lost 1 base, leaving 5 bases of the junction unmatched. From germline, CDR1 is SGHAT and CDR2 FQNNGV. Here the CDR3 reads CASSLVAGGQYEQYF. The CDR3 bases are TGTGCCAGCAGCTTAGTCGCGGGGGGGCAGTACGAGCAGTACTTC.

This clone was observed once. This sequence joins TRBV4-1 and TRBJ2-7; 8 bases align to TRBD2. The germline CDR1 and CDR2 sequences are MGHRA and YSYEKL. Trimming took 0 bases from V and 0 from J; bases not matched to a gene: 4. This CDR3 contains 16 residues. The CDR3 is CASSQDGREFSYEQYF. The DNA for the CDR3 is TGCGCCAGCAGCCAAGACGGGAGGGAATTCTCCTACGAGCAGTACTTC.

V usage is TRBV6-5 and J usage is TRBJ1-2; D gene unclear. V gave up 5 bases and J gave up 8 bases, with 12 bases separating them. The CDR3 length is 12 residues. CDR1 MNHEY and CDR2 SVGAGI come from the germline V gene. CDR3 loop: CASSPSGRGYTF. CDR3 bases: TGTGCCAGCAGTCCCAGCGGGCGAGGCTACACCTTC.

This chain uses TRBV7-6 with TRBJ2-7, with 12 bases matching TRBD2. Germline V lookup: CDR1 SGHVS, CDR2 FNYEAQ. The CDR3 loop spans 15 amino acids. Trimming cost V 5 bases and J 2 bases; bases outside gene matches: 4. CDR3 residues: CASSAPSGGAYEQYF. The CDR3, as DNA: TGTGCCAGCAGCGCACCTAGCGGGGGGGCCTACGAGCAGTACTTC.

The chain joins TRBV3-1 (or the pseudogene TRBV3-2) to TRBJ1-2; possible D gene TRBD1, 5 bases. The germline V and J ends were trimmed by 0 bases and 6 bases, with 14 bases remaining between them. The length of the CDR3 is 15 residues. The V gene's germline CDR1 is LGHDT and CDR2 YNNKEL (reference sequence). Here the CDR3 DNA reads TGTGCCAGCAGCCAAGATTGGGGGGTCTTGCATGGCTACACCTTC. This encodes CASSQDWGVLHGYTF.

The chain has TRBV5-4 and TRBJ1-3; perhaps TRBD1 as D (6 bases). V lost 6 bases to trimming and J lost 0 bases, with 16 bases between them. CDR1 is SGHNT and CDR2 is YYREEE in the germline V gene (reference sequence). CDR3 length equals 16 residues. CDR3 region: CASTLGGPTSGNTIYF. CDR3 nucleotides: TGTGCCAGCACCCTGGGGGGGCCGACCTCTGGAAACACCATATATTTT.

This chain uses TRBV5-4 with TRBJ2-3; 14 bases are a match to TRBD2. The trim removed 4 bases at V and 2 bases at J, leaving 9 bases unmatched. Looked up from germline, CDR1 is SGHNT and CDR2 is YYREEE (reference sequence). The CDR3 contains 18 residues. CDR3 region: CASSPTSGGAFTTDTQYF. The CDR3 DNA is TGTGCCAGCAGCCCGACTAGCGGGGGGGCCTTTACCACAGATACGCAGTATTTT.

The chain couples TRBV19 to TRBJ2-1; possibly TRBD1 for D (5 bases). Germline V gene lookup returns CDR1 LNHDA and CDR2 SQIVND (reference sequence). The CDR3 has 16 amino acids. The ends were cut back, 1 base at V and 9 bases at J, with 19 bases in the middle. The CDR3 region is CASSIVGAGLRVEQFF. The DNA for the CDR3 is TGTGCCAGTAGTATAGTAGGGGCAGGGTTAAGAGTTGAGCAGTTCTTC.

This chain uses TRBV7-9 with TRBJ1-3, with TRBD1 matching over 8 bases. V was pared by 2 bases and J by 2 bases, with 8 bases of the junction left unmatched. CDR1 and CDR2 from the germline V gene are SEHNR and FQNEAQ (reference sequence). CDR3 length: 17 residues. The DNA of the CDR3 is TGTGCCAGCAGCTTACGAACCGACAGGGGACCTGGAAACACCATATATTTT. Translation: CASSLRTDRGPGNTIYF.

The chain has TRBV6-2 or TRBV6-3 and TRBJ2-1, with 14 bases identical to TRBD2. Germline assignment: CDR1 MNHEY and CDR2 SVGEGT. The CDR3 spans 14 residues. V lost 0 bases, J lost 12 bases, and 1 base stayed unmatched. The CDR3 DNA reads as TGTGCCAGCAGTTACTCGACTAGCGGGGGGGGGCAGTTCTTC. It encodes CASSYSTSGGGQFF.

The genes are TRBV7-9 and TRBJ2-7; tentative D call: TRBD1 (6 bases). The CDR3 covers 13 residues. Germline V lookup: CDR1 SEHNR, CDR2 FQNEAQ (reference sequence). V shed 7 bases and J shed 0 bases, with 10 bases lying between them. This chain's CDR3 is CASTGQHSYEQYF. The CDR3 region has the DNA TGTGCCAGCACCGGACAGCACTCCTACGAGCAGTACTTC.

The chain links TRBV4-2 to TRBJ2-6, with a weak D call TRBD1 (6 bases). Germline loops: CDR1 LGHNA, CDR2 YNFKEQ. V was cut by 4 bases and J by 0 bases, with 13 bases left in between. The CDR3 is made up of 17 amino acids. The CDR3 nucleotides are TGTGCCAGCAGCCCAGGGGACGTATTCTCTGGGGCCAACGTCCTGACTTTC. Protein: CASSPGDVFSGANVLTF.

The V call is TRBV5-6, the J call TRBJ1-2; D not resolved. V was pared by 4 bases and J by 4 bases, with 17 bases between. Germline V gives CDR1 SGHDT, CDR2 YYEEEE. The CDR3 totals 15 residues. CDR3 sequence reads: CASSRRLADAYGYTF. DNA for the CDR3: TGTGCCAGCAGCCGTAGACTGGCAGATGCCTATGGCTACACCTTC.

The J gene is TRBJ2-7, the V gene TRBV7-2, with 9 bases that match TRBD1. The length of the CDR3 is 16 residues. V shed 0 bases and J 5 bases; nucleotides not matched to a gene: 8. Germline V lookup: CDR1 SGHTA, CDR2 FQGNSA. As DNA, the CDR3 is TGTGCCAGCAGCTTAGCCTGGACAGGGGCTGGCGACGAGCAGTACTTC. Translated, it gives CASSLAWTGAGDEQYF.

This chain connects TRBV7-9 to TRBJ1-1, with 7 bases matching TRBD1. The germline gives CDR1 SEHNR, CDR2 FQNEAQ (reference sequence). With 5 bases clipped from V and 2 bases from J, the junction kept 8 bases outside the gene matches. The CDR3 has 15 residues. The CDR3 spells CASSGKQGTNTEAFF. CDR3 DNA sequence: TGTGCCAGCAGCGGAAAACAGGGGACCAACACTGAAGCTTTCTTT.

The chain employs TRBV19 and TRBJ2-1, with D possibly being TRBD2 (5 bases). Germline lookup yields CDR1 LNHDA and CDR2 SQIVND (reference sequence). V was cut by 6 bases and J by 8 bases, with 17 bases left in between. The CDR3 totals 14 residues. In DNA form, the CDR3 reads TGTGCCAGTAGGGAACGGGGTCCCGGCGATGAGCAGTTCTTC. Translated, it gives CASRERGPGDEQFF.

The V call is TRBV4-1, the J call TRBJ1-2; no clear D gene. The germline V gene encodes CDR1 MGHRA and CDR2 YSYEKL. The CDR3 covers 14 residues. The ends were cut back, 3 bases at V and 2 bases at J, with 10 bases in the middle. The CDR3 region has the DNA TGCGCCAGCAGCCACCCGGCGGGGAACTATGGCTACACCTTC. Amino acid sequence: CASSHPAGNYGYTF.